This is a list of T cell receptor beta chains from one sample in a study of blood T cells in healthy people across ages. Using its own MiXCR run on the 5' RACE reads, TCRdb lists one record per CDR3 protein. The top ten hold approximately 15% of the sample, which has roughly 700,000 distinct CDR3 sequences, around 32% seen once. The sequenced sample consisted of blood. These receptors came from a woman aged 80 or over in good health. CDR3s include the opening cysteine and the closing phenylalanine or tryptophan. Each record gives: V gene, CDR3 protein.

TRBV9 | CASSSSGQGGRDTQYF
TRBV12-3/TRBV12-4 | CASSPSLARSYNEQFF
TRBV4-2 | CASSQVEGDTEAFF
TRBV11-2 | CASSIVRGGGPDNEQFF
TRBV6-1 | CASSDLGTGSYEQYF
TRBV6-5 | CASSPVSSYEQYF
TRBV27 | CASSFQRGAYEQYF
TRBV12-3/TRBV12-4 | CASSNAGTGNRETQYF
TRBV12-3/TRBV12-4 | CASSSTGDAPLHF
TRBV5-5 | CASSPLDSRDYSPLHF
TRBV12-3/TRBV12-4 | CASALGSANTEAFF
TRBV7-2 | CASSPPYTRETQYF